Listed below are T cell receptor beta chains from one sample, sequenced in a study of blood T cell repertoires in COVID-19. Sequencing was performed with immunoSEQ multiplex PCR; in TCRdb, only in-frame clones are kept and a portion is missing. The sample has approximately 50,000 clones, about four fifths seen once. What was sequenced was peripheral blood. These receptors all come from a man older than 75 with COVID-19, enrolled during active disease. Both conserved end residues are part of each CDR3. A D gene is named only where the DNA matches it firmly. A clone size is listed for some rows: how often the clone was seen (once, few, many), or a class if it is expanded.

-	TRBV5-6	TRBJ1-3	-	TGTGCCAGCAGCAGACAGGACCCTGGAAACACCATATATTTT	CASSRQDPGNTIYF
TRBD1	TRBV6-5	TRBJ1-2	-	TGTGCCAGCAGCGGACAGGGCAATGGCTACACCTTC	CASSGQGNGYTF
TRBD1	TRBV28	TRBJ1-4	-	TGTGCCAGCAGTTCCCCGGGACAGGGGAATAATGAAAAACTGTTTTTT	CASSSPGQGNNEKLFF
-	TRBV18	TRBJ1-1	-	TGTGCCACCGGCCTCGGGGTCACTGAAGCTTTCTTT	CATGLGVTEAFF
-	TRBV7-6	TRBJ1-2	-	TGTGCCAGCAGCTTAGCGAGTGGTGTAGGAGTCTATGGCTACACCTTC	CASSLASGVGVYGYTF
TRBD1	TRBV28	TRBJ1-2	-	TGTGCCAGCCAGGGGGCGGTAAACTATGGCTACACCTTC	CASQGAVNYGYTF
-	TRBV5-6	TRBJ2-1	once	TGTGCCAGCAGCTTGGAATGGGTATTGCAGGGTGAGCAGTTCTTC	CASSLEWVLQGEQFF
-	TRBV19	TRBJ2-6	-	TGTGCCAGTGGGAGGACAGGCAACTCTGGGGCCAACGTCCTGACTTTC	CASGRTGNSGANVLTF
TRBD1	TRBV7-8	TRBJ2-3	-	TGTGCCAGCAGCCAACAGGGGAGTCGCACAGATACGCAGTATTTT	CASSQQGSRTDTQYF
-	TRBV6-6	TRBJ1-5	-	TGTGCCAGCAGCAGTGCTTTCAGCAATCAGCCCCAGCATTTT	CASSSAFSNQPQHF
TRBD1	TRBV5-4	TRBJ2-3	-	TGTGCCAGCAGCTGGAGGACAGGAGACACAGATACGCAGTATTTT	CASSWRTGDTDTQYF
-	TRBV5-4	TRBJ2-4	-	TGTGCCAGCAGCTTGACAGGGGCCAAAAACATTCAGTACTTC	CASSLTGAKNIQYF
-	TRBV6-4	TRBJ1-1	-	TGTGCCAGCAGTGAAGGGGTCGGCACTGAAGCTTTCTTT	CASSEGVGTEAFF
TRBD1	TRBV7-2	TRBJ2-1	-	TGTGCCAGCAGCCTGGACAGGGAACCCTACAATGAGCAGTTCTTC	CASSLDREPYNEQFF
TRBD1	TRBV7-9	TRBJ1-5	-	TGTGCCAGCAGCTTTTATACAGGGGGGTCGGACAATAGCAATCAGCCCCAGCATTTT	CASSFYTGGSDNSNQPQHF
TRBD1	TRBV9	TRBJ1-2	once	TGTGCCAGCAGCCCCACGACAGGGGACTATGGCTACACCTTC	CASSPTTGDYGYTF
TRBD1	TRBV2	TRBJ1-1	-	TGTGCCAGCACGGGGGGACAGGCATTGGGCACTGAAGCTTTCTTT	CASTGGQALGTEAFF
-	TRBV6-5	TRBJ2-1	-	TGTGCCAGCAGTTACACGGTTCCCTCCTACAATGAGCAGTTCTTC	CASSYTVPSYNEQFF
-	TRBV19	TRBJ1-5	once	TGTGCCAGTAGTATAGAAGCGGCCAATCAGCCCCAGCATTTT	CASSIEAANQPQHF
-	TRBV24-1	TRBJ1-6	-	TGTGCCACCAGTGACCGGCCGGACAGACCGAATTCACCCCTCCACTTT	CATSDRPDRPNSPLHF
TRBD1	TRBV4-3	TRBJ2-3	-	TGCGCCAGTTCCCAAACAGGGGGCCCCTCGGATACGCAGTATTTT	CASSQTGGPSDTQYF
-	TRBV19	TRBJ2-5	-	TGTGCCAGTAGTATTGGGCAGGGGGGAGAGACCCAGTACTTC	CASSIGQGGETQYF
-	TRBV5-1	TRBJ1-3	-	TGCGCCAGCAGCTTGGGGCAGGATTTGCTCCGAGACTCTGGAAACACCATATATTTT	CASSLGQDLLRDSGNTIYF
-	TRBV30	TRBJ1-5	-	TGTGCCTGGACCCCTCCGGGGGGGGTAGGTGGCAATCAGCCCCAGCATTTT	CAWTPPGGVGGNQPQHF
-	TRBV25-1	TRBJ1-2	-	TGTGCCAGCAAGGGACTTACTGGCTACACCTTC	CASKGLTGYTF
TRBD2	TRBV11-3	TRBJ2-1	-	TGTGCCAGCAGCCCCGATGGCGGGGGGACGGGCTACAATGAGCAGTTCTTC	CASSPDGGGTGYNEQFF
TRBD1	TRBV11-3	TRBJ1-1	-	TGTGCCAGCAGCCCGGAGGGGACAGGGAAAGTGGGGGGGAAGACTGAAGCTTTCTTT	CASSPEGTGKVGGKTEAFF
-	TRBV9	TRBJ1-6	-	TGTGCCAGCAGCGTAGGGCGGGTACGCGGGACACCCCTCCACTTT	CASSVGRVRGTPLHF
-	TRBV24-1	TRBJ2-2	-	TGTGCCACCAGTGATTTGAACAGGGCCACCGGGGAGCTGTTTTTT	CATSDLNRATGELFF
TRBD2	TRBV9	TRBJ2-2	-	TGTGCCAGCAGCGTAGAATTAGCGGGAGTGGGCGGGGAGCTGTTTTTT	CASSVELAGVGGELFF
-	TRBV11-3	TRBJ2-5	once	TGTGCCAGCAGCTTAGGGGGTCGGGGTCAAGAGACCCAGTACTTC	CASSLGGRGQETQYF
TRBD1	TRBV3-1/TRBV3-2	TRBJ1-3	-	TGTGCCAGCAGCCGCTGGGACAGGGGGTCCGGGAGTGGAAACACCATATATTTT	CASSRWDRGSGSGNTIYF
-	TRBV5-6	TRBJ2-3	-	TGTGCCAGCAGGTTGTGGGGCCCGATCACAGATACGCAGTATTTT	CASRLWGPITDTQYF
-	TRBV6-6	TRBJ1-4	-	TGTGCCAGCAGTTCCGTCGAGGGAGGGAGCGAAAAACTGTTTTTT	CASSSVEGGSEKLFF
-	TRBV6-5	TRBJ1-5	-	TGTGCCAGCAGTTACTCCCTCGGTAGCAATCAGCCCCAGCATTTT	CASSYSLGSNQPQHF
TRBD1	TRBV19	TRBJ1-4	few	TGTGCCAGTAGCACATATACAGGGGCGATGTTTGAAAAACTGTTTTTT	CASSTYTGAMFEKLFF
-	TRBV12-3/TRBV12-4	TRBJ1-3	few	TGTGCCAGCAGAACAGGGCCTGGAAACACCATATATTTT	CASRTGPGNTIYF
-	TRBV5-1	TRBJ2-1	few	TGCGCCAGCAGCTTCACAGCCTACAATGAGCAGTTCTTC	CASSFTAYNEQFF
TRBD1	TRBV5-1	TRBJ1-2	-	TGCGCCAGCAGCCTGGGACAGGGGGCTGACTACACCTTC	CASSLGQGADYTF
-	TRBV7-2	TRBJ1-5	-	TGTGCCAGCAGGGACGTGGGGGCAGGTCAGCCCCAGCATTTT	CASRDVGAGQPQHF